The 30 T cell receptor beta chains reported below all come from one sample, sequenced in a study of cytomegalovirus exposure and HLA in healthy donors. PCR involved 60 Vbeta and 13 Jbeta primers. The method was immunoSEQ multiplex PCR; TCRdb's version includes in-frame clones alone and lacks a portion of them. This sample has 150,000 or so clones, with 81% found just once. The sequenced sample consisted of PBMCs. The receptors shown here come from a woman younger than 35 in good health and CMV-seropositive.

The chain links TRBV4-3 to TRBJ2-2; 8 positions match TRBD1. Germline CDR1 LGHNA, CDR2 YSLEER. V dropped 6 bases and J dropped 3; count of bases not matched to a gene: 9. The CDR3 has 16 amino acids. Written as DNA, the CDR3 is TGCGCCAGCAGTGCAAGACAGGGGCCTTACACCGGGGAGCTGTTTTTT. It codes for CASSARQGPYTGELFF.

CDR3 nucleotide sequence: TGTGCCAGCAGCCCGGGACTCCCTCGTATCAATCAGCCCCAGCATTTT. It yields the protein CASSPGLPRINQPQHF. The rearrangement links TRBV28 to TRBJ1-5, with D maybe TRBD1 (5 bases). Per the germline V gene, CDR1 is MDHEN and CDR2 is SYDVKM. Trimming removed 6 bases at V and 3 bases at J, with 18 bases between. The CDR3 loop spans 16 amino acids.

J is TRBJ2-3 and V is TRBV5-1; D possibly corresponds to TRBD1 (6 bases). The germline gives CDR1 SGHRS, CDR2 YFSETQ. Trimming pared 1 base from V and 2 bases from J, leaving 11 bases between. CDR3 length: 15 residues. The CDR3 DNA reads TGCGCCAGCAGCTTGCAGGGGTTAGACACAGATACGCAGTATTTT. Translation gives CASSLQGLDTDTQYF. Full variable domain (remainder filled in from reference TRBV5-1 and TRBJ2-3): KAGVTQTPRYLIKTRGQQVTLSCSPISGHRSVSWYQQTPGQGLQFLFEYFSETQRNKGNFPGRFSGRQFSNSRSEMNVSTLELGDSALYLCASSLQGLDTDTQYFGPGTRLTVL.

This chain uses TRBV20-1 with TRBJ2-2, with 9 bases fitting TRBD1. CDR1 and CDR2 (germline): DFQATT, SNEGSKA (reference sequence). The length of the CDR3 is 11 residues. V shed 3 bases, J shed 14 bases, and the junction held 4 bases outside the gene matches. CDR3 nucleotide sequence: TGCAGTGCTAGGGGGACAGGGACTCTGTTTTTT. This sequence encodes CSARGTGTLFF.

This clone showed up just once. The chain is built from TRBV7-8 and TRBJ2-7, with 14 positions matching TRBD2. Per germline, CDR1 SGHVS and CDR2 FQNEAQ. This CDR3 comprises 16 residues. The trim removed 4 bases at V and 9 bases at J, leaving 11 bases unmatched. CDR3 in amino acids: CASSSAGTSGGMRQYF. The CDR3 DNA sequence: TGTGCCAGCAGCTCAGCCGGGACTAGCGGGGGAATGAGGCAGTACTTC.

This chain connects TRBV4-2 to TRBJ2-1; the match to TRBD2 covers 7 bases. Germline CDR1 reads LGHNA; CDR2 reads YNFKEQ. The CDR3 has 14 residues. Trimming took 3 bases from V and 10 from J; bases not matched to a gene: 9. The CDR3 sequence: CASSQDRDYLEQFF. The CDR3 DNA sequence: TGTGCCAGCAGCCAGGACCGGGACTACCTAGAGCAGTTCTTC.

CDR3 coding DNA: TGCGCCAGCAGCGCGGTTCAGGGGTCGACCTACAATGAGCAGTTCTTC. Amino acids: CASSAVQGSTYNEQFF. V usage is TRBV5-1 and J usage is TRBJ2-1; D perhaps matches TRBD1 (6 bases). V was clipped by 4 bases and J by 2 bases, with 16 bases between them. Germline CDR1 reads SGHRS; CDR2 reads YFSETQ. This CDR3 spans 16 amino acids.

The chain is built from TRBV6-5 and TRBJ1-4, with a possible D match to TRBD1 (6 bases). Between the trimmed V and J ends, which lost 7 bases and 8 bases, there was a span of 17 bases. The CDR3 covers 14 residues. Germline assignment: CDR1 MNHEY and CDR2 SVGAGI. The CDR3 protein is CASTPGGAGEKLFF. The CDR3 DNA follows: TGTGCCAGCACCCCCGGGGGGGCCGGAGAAAAACTGTTTTTT.

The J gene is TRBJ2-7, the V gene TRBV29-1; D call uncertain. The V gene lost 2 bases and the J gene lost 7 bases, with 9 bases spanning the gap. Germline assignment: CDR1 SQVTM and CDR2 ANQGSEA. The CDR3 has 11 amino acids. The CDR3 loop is CSVELGEEQYF. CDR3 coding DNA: TGCAGCGTTGAATTAGGAGAAGAGCAGTACTTC.

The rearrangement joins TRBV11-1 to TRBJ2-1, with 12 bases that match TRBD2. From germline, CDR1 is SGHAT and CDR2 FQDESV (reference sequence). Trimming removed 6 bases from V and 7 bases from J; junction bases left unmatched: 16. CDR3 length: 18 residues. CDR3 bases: TGTGCCAGCAGACTAAGCCGCCTAGCGGGGGGGCCGGTGAATGAGCAGTTCTTC. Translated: CASRLSRLAGGPVNEQFF.

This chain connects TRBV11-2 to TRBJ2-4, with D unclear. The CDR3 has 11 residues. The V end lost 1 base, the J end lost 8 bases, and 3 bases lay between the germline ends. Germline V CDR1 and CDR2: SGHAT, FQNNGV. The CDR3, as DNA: TGTGCCAGCAGCTTAGCAGACATTCAGTACTTC. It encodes CASSLADIQYF.

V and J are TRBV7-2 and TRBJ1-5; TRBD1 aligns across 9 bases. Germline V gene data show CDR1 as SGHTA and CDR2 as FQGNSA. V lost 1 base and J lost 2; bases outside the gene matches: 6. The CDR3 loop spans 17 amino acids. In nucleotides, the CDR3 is TGTGCCAGCAGCTTAGTAGGGACAGGGATTGGCAATCAGCCCCAGCATTTT. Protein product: CASSLVGTGIGNQPQHF.

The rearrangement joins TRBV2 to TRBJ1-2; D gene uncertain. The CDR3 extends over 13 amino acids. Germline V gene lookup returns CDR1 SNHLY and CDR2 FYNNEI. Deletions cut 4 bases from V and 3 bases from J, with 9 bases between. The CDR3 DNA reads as TGTGCCAGCAGTGGATTCAGATACTATGGCTACACCTTC. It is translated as CASSGFRYYGYTF.

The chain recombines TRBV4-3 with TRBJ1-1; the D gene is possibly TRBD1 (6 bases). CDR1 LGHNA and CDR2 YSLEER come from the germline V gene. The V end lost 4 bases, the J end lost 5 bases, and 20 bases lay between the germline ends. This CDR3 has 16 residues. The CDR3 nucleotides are TGCGCCAGCAGCCTCGGGGCCTGGGGGCGAGGTACTGAAGCTTTCTTT. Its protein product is CASSLGAWGRGTEAFF.

This CDR3 is CASCTGGTGNEKLFF. DNA of the CDR3: TGTGCCAGCTGTACAGGAGGGACAGGGAATGAAAAACTGTTTTTT. The genes are TRBV25-1 and TRBJ1-4, with 9 bases fitting TRBD1. Germline V lookup: CDR1 MGHDK, CDR2 SYGVNS. Trimming cost V 8 bases and J 5 bases; bases outside gene matches: 9. The CDR3 totals 15 residues.

The CDR3 loop is CASSFGQGSYNEQFF. The DNA for the CDR3 is TGTGCCAGCAGCTTCGGACAGGGGTCCTACAATGAGCAGTTCTTC. The rearrangement joins TRBV5-8 to TRBJ2-1; 9 nucleotides line up with TRBD1. CDR1 is SGHTS and CDR2 is YDEGEE in the germline V gene. V lost 2 bases to trimming and J lost 1 base; unmatched junction nucleotides: 1. The CDR3 has 15 residues.

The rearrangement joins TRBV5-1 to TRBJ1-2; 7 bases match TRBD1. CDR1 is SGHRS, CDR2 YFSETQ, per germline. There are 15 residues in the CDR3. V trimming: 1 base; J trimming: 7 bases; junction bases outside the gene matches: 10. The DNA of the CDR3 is TGCGCCAGCAGCTTGAAGGGGACAGAAAGGGGTGGCTACACCTTC. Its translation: CASSLKGTERGGYTF.

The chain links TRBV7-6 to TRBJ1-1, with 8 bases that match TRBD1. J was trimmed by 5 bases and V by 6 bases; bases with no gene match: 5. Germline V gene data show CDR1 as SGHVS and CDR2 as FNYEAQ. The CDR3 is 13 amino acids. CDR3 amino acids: CASSQGARTEAFF. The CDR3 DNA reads TGTGCCAGCAGTCAGGGGGCGCGAACTGAAGCTTTCTTT.

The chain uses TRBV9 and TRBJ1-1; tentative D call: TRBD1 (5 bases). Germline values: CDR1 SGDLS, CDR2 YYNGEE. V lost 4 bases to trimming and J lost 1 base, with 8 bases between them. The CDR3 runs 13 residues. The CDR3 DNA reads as TGTGCCAGCAGCTTCGACAGGAACACTGAAGCTTTCTTT. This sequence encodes CASSFDRNTEAFF.

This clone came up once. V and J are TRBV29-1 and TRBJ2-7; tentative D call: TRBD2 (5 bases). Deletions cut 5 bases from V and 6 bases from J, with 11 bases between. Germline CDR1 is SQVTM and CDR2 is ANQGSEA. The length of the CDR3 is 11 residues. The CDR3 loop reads CSVREHVEQYF. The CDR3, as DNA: TGCAGCGTTCGGGAACATGTCGAGCAGTACTTC.

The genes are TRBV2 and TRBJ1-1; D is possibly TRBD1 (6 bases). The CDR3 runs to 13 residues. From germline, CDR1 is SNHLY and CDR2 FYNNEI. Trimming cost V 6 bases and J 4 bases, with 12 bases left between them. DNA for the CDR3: TGTGCCAGCAGCGATCAGGGGATCACTGAAGCTTTCTTT. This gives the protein CASSDQGITEAFF. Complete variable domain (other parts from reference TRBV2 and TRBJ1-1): EPEVTQTPSHQVTQMGQEVILRCVPISNHLYFYWYRQILGQKVEFLVSFYNNEISEKSEIFDDQFSVERPDGSNFTLKIRSTKLEDSAMYFCASSDQGITEAFFGQGTRLTVV.

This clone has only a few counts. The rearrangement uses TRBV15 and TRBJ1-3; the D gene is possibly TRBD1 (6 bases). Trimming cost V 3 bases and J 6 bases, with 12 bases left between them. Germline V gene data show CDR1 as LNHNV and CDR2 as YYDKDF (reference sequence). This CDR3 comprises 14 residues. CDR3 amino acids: CATSRYRVANTIYF. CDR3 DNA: TGTGCCACCAGCAGGTACAGGGTTGCAAACACCATATATTTT.

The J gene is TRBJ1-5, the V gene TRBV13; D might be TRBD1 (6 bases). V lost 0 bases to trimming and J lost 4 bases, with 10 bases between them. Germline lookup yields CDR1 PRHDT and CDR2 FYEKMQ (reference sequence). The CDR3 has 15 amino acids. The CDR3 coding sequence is TGTGCCAGCAGCTTAGGACAGGGAAGAAATCAGCCCCAGCATTTT. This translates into CASSLGQGRNQPQHF.

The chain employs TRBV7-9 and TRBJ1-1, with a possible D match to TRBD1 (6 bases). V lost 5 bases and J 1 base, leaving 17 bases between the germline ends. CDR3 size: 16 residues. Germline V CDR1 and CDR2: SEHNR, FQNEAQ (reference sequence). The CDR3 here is CASSARGGAGNTEAFF. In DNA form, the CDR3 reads TGTGCCAGCAGCGCTCGTGGGGGGGCAGGGAACACTGAAGCTTTCTTT.

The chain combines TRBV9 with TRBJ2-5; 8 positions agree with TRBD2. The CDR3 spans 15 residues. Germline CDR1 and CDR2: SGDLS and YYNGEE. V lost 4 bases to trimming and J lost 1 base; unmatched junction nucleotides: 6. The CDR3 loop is CASSPSGGGQETQYF. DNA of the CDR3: TGTGCCAGCAGCCCATCGGGGGGGGGCCAAGAGACCCAGTACTTC.

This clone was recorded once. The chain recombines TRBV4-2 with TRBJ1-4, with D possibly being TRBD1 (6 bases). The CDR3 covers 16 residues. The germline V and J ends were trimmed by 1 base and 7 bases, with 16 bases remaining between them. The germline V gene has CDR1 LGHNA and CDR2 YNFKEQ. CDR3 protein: CASSQGAGQWGEKLFF. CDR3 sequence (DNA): TGTGCCAGCAGCCAAGGGGCTGGACAGTGGGGTGAAAAACTGTTTTTT.

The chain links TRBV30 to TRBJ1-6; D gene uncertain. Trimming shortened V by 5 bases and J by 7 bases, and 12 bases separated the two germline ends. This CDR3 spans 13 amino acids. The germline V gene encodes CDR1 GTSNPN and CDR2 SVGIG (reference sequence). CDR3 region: CAWREGLNSPLHF. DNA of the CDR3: TGTGCCTGGCGGGAAGGGCTAAATTCACCCCTCCACTTT.

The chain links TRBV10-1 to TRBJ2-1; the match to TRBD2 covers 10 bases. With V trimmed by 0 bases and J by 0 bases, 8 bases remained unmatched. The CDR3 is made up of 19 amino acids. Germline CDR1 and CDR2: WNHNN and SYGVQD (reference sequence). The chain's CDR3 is CASSESERGGESSYNEQFF. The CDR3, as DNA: TGCGCCAGCAGTGAGTCGGAGCGGGGGGGTGAGAGCTCCTACAATGAGCAGTTCTTC.

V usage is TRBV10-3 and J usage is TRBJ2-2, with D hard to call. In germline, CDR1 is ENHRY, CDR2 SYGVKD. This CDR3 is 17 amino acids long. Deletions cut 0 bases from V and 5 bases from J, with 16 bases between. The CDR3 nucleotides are TGTGCCATCAGTGAGTCGCAGAACAATTATTGGACCGGGGAGCTGTTTTTT. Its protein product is CAISESQNNYWTGELFF.

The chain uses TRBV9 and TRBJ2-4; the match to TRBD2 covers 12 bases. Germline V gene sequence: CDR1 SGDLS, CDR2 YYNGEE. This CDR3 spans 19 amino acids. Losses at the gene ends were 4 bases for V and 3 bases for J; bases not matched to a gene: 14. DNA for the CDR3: TGTGCCAGCAGCCCCACTAGCGGGGGGCCCGGTGCACGCAAAAACATTCAGTACTTC. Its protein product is CASSPTSGGPGARKNIQYF.